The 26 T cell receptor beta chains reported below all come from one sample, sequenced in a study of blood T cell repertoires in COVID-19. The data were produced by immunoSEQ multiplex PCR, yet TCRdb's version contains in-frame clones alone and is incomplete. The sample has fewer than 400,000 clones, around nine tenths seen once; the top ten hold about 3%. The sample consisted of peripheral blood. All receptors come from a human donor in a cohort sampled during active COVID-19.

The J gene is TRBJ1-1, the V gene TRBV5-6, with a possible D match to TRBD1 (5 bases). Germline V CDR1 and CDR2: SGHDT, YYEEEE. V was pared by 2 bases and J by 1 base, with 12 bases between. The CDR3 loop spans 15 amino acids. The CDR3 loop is CASSLYAGRNTEAFF. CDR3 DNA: TGTGCCAGCAGCTTATATGCAGGGCGGAACACTGAAGCTTTCTTT.

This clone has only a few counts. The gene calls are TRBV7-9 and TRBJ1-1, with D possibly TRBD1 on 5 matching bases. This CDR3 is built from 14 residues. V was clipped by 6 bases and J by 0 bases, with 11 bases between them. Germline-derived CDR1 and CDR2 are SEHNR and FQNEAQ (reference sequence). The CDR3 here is CASSIQQVNTEAFF. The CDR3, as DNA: TGTGCCAGCAGTATCCAACAGGTGAACACTGAAGCTTTCTTT.

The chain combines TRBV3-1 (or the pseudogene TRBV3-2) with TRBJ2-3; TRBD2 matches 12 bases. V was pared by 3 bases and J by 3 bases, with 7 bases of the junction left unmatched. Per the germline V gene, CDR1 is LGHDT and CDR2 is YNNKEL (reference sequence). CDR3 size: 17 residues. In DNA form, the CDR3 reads TGTGCCAGCAGCCAGAACCCTAGCGGGAGGGCTACAGATACGCAGTATTTT. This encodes CASSQNPSGRATDTQYF.

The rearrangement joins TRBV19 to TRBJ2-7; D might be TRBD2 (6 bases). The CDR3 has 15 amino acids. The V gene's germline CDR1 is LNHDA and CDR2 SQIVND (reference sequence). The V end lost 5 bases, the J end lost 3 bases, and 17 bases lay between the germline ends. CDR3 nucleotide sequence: TGTGCCAGTAGTGTCGGGAGCGCCCTTGTCTACGAGCAGTACTTC. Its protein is CASSVGSALVYEQYF.

The CDR3 loop is CASSLATPGGNTIYF. The CDR3 nucleotides are TGTGCCAGCAGCTTAGCAACCCCGGGGGGAAACACCATATATTTT. The chain employs TRBV7-9 and TRBJ1-3; D call uncertain. Germline V gives CDR1 SEHNR, CDR2 FQNEAQ (reference sequence). V was clipped by 0 bases and J by 4 bases, with 10 bases between them. The CDR3 runs to 15 residues. Drawing the rest from reference TRBV7-9 and TRBJ1-3, the complete variable domain is DTGVSQNPRHKITKRGQNVTFRCDPISEHNRLYWYRQTLGQGPEFLTYFQNEAQLEKSRLLSDRFSAERPKGSFSTLEIQRTEQGDSAMYLCASSLATPGGNTIYFGEGSWLTVV.

The CDR3 DNA reads as TGTGCCTGGAGGACCTGGGGGGGGGAGACAAATGAAAAACTGTTTTTT. Protein product: CAWRTWGGETNEKLFF. V is TRBV30 and J is TRBJ1-4; a weak D match, TRBD1 (5 bases). V was shortened by 3 bases and J by 5 bases, with 19 bases between the two germline ends. Germline CDR1 is GTSNPN and CDR2 is SVGIG (reference sequence). The CDR3 has 16 residues.

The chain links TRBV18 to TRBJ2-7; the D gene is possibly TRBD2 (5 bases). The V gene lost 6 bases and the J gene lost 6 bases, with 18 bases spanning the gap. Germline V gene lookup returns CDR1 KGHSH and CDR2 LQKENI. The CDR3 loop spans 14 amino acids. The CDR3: CASSHNAARGEQYF. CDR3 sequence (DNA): TGTGCCAGCTCCCACAATGCGGCTCGGGGCGAGCAGTACTTC.

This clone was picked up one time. CDR3 nucleotides: TGTGCCAGCAGTTCGACAGGGCCCCCTGGAAACACCATATATTTT. This gives the protein CASSSTGPPGNTIYF. The chain recombines TRBV27 with TRBJ1-3, with TRBD1 matching over 7 bases. Looked up from germline, CDR1 is MNHEY and CDR2 is SMNVEV (reference sequence). The CDR3 sequence is 15 residues long. V gave up 4 bases and J gave up 2 bases; unmatched junction bases: 5.

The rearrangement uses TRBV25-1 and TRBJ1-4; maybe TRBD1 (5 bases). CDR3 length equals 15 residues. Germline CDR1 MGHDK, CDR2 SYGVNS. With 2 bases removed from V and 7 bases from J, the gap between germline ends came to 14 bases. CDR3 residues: CASSEAGKGGEKLFF. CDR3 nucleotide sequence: TGTGCCAGCAGTGAAGCAGGGAAAGGTGGTGAAAAACTGTTTTTT. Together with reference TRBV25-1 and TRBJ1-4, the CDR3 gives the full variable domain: EADIYQTPRYLVIGTGKKITLECSQTMGHDKMYWYQQDPGMELHLIHYSYGVNSTEKGDLSSESTVSRIRTEHFPLTLESARPSHTSQYLCASSEAGKGGEKLFFGSGTQLSVL.

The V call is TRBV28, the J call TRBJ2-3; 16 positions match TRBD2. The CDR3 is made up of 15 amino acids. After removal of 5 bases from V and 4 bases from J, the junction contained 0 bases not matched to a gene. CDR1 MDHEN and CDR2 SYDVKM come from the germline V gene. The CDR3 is CASSGTSGRADTQYF. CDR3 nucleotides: TGTGCCAGCAGTGGGACTAGCGGGAGGGCAGATACGCAGTATTTT.

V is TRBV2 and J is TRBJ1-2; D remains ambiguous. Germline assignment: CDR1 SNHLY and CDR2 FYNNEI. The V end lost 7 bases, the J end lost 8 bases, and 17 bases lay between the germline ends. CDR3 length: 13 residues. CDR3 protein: CASTFYGEDGYTF. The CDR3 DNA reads TGTGCCAGCACGTTTTACGGGGAGGACGGCTACACCTTC.

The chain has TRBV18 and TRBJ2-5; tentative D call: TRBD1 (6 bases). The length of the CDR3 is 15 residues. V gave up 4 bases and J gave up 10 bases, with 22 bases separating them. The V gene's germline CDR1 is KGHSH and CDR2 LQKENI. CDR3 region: CASSLGGSGALSQYF. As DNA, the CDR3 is TGTGCCAGCTCACTCGGCGGATCAGGGGCTCTCAGCCAGTACTTC. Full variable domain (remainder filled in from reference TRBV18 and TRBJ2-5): NAGVMQNPRHLVRRRGQEARLRCSPMKGHSHVYWYRQLPEEGLKFMVYLQKENIIDESGMPKERFSAEFPKEGPSILRIQQVVRGDSAAYFCASSLGGSGALSQYFGPGTRLLVL.

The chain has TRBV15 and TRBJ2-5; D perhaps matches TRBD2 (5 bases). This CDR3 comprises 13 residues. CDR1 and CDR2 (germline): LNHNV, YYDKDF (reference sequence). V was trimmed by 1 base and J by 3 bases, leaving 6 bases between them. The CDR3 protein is CATSRGREETQYF. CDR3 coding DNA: TGTGCCACCAGCAGAGGGCGGGAAGAGACCCAGTACTTC. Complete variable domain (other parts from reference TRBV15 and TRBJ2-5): DAMVIQNPRYQVTQFGKPVTLSCSQTLNHNVMYWYQQKSSQAPKLLFHYYDKDFNNEADTPDNFQSRRPNTSFCFLDIRSPGLGDTAMYLCATSRGREETQYFGPGTRLLVL.

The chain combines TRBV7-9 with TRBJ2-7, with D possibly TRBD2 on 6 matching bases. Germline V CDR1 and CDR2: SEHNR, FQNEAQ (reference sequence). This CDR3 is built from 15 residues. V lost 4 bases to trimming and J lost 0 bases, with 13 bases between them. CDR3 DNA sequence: TGTGCCAGCAGCTCCTGGGACTCTAACTCCTACGAGCAGTACTTC. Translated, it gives CASSSWDSNSYEQYF.

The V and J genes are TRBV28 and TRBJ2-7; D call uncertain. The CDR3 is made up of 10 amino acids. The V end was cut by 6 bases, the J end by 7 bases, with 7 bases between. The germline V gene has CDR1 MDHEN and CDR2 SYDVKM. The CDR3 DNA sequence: TGTGCCAGCAGCTTCCCGGAGCAGTACTTC. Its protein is CASSFPEQYF.

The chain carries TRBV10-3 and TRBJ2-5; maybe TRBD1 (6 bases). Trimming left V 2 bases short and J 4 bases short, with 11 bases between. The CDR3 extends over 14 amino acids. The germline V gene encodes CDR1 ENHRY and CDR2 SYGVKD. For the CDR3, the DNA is TGTGCCATCAGTGAGGCCAGGGGCCCAGAGACCCAGTACTTC. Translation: CAISEARGPETQYF.

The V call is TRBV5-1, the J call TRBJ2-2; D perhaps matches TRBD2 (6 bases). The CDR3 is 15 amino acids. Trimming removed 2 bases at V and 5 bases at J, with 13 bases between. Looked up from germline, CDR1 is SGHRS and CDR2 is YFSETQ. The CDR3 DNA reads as TGCGCCAGCAGCTTTTGGCGGGGCGGAACCGGGGAGCTGTTTTTT. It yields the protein CASSFWRGGTGELFF.

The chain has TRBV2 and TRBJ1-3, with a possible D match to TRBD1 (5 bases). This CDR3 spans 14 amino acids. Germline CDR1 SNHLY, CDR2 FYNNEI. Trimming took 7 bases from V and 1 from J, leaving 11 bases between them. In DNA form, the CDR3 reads TGTGCCAGCATGCTACAGGATTCTGGAAACACCATATATTTT. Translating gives CASMLQDSGNTIYF.

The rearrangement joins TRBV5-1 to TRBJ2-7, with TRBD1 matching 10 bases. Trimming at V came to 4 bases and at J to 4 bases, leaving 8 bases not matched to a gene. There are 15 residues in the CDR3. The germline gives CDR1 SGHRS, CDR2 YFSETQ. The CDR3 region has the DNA TGCGCCAGCAGCATTCGGACAGGGGGAGGATACGAGCAGTACTTC. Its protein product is CASSIRTGGGYEQYF. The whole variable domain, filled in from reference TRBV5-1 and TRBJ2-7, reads KAGVTQTPRYLIKTRGQQVTLSCSPISGHRSVSWYQQTPGQGLQFLFEYFSETQRNKGNFPGRFSGRQFSNSRSEMNVSTLELGDSALYLCASSIRTGGGYEQYFGPGTRLTVT.

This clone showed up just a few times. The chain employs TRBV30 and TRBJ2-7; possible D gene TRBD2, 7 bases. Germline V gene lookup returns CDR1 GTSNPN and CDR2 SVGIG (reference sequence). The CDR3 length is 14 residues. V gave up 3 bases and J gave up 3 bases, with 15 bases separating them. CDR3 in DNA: TGTGCCTGGAGAGCCCCGGGGGGCGTCTACGAGCAGTACTTC. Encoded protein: CAWRAPGGVYEQYF.

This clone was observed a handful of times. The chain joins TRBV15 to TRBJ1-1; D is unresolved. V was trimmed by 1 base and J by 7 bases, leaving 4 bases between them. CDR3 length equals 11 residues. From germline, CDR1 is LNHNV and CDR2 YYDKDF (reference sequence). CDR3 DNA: TGTGCCACCAGCAGAGTGTATGAAGCTTTCTTT. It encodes CATSRVYEAFF.

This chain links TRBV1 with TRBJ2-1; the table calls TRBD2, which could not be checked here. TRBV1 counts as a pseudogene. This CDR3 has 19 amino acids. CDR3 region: CTSSLWVGTKASSYNEQFF. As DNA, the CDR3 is TGCACCAGCAGCCTGTGGGTCGGGACTAAAGCGAGCTCCTACAATGAGCAGTTCTTC.

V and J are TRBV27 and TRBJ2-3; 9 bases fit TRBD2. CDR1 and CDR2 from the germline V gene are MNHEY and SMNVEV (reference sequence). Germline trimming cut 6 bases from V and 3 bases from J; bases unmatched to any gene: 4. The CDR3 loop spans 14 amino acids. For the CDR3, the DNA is TGTGCCAGCAGGAGAGGACTAGCGACAGATACGCAGTATTTT. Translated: CASRRGLATDTQYF.

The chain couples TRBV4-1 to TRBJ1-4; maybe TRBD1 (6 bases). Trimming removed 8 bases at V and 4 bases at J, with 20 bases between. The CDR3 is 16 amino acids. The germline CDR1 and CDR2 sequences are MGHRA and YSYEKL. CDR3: CASSGSGGAFNEKLFF. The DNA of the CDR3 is TGCGCCAGCTCGGGGTCGGGGGGCGCCTTTAATGAAAAACTGTTTTTT.

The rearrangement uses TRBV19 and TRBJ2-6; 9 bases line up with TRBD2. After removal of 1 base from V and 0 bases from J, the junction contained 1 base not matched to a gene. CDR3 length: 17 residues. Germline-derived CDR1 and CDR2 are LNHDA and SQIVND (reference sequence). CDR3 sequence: CASSIGSGSSGANVLTF. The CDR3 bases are TGTGCCAGTAGTATAGGTAGCGGGAGCTCTGGGGCCAACGTCCTGACTTTC.

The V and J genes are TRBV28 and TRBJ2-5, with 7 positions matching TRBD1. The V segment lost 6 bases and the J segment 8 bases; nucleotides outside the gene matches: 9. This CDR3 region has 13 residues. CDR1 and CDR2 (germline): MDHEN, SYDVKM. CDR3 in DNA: TGTGCCAGCAGGACAGGGAAGACGAACACCCAGTACTTC. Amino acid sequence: CASRTGKTNTQYF.